This passage covers 18 T cell receptor beta chains from one sample sequenced in a study of blood T cell repertoires in COVID-19. Libraries were prepared by immunoSEQ multiplex PCR; TCRdb keeps only in-frame clonotypes and omits some of them. The table has about 350,000 clones, approximately 88% seen once. Sequenced input: peripheral blood. Source of these receptors: a young man with COVID-19, enrolled during active disease.

This clone was seen repeatedly, ten times or more. V and J are TRBV6-2 or TRBV6-3 and TRBJ2-7; TRBD1 matches 9 bases. Germline trimming cut 4 bases from V and 1 base from J; bases unmatched to any gene: 2. This CDR3 spans 14 amino acids. Germline assignment: CDR1 MNHEY and CDR2 SVGEGT. This chain's CDR3 is CASSWTGESYEQYF. The CDR3 nucleotides read TGTGCCAGCAGTTGGACAGGGGAATCCTACGAGCAGTACTTC.

The V gene is TRBV15, the J gene TRBJ1-1, with D tentatively TRBD1 (5 bases). Trimming pared 1 base from V and 3 bases from J, leaving 12 bases between. The germline V gene encodes CDR1 LNHNV and CDR2 YYDKDF (reference sequence). The CDR3 covers 15 residues. The CDR3 spells CATSRVGREDTEAFF. CDR3 nucleotide sequence: TGTGCCACCAGCAGAGTTGGCAGGGAGGACACTGAAGCTTTCTTT.

The chain couples TRBV7-2 to TRBJ2-1, with 9 bases matching TRBD2. J gave up 3 bases and V 1 base, and 4 bases lay outside the gene matches. The CDR3 is made up of 16 amino acids. Germline V lookup: CDR1 SGHTA, CDR2 FQGNSA. The CDR3 region is CASSLVASGVYNEQFF. Written as DNA, the CDR3 is TGTGCCAGCAGCTTAGTGGCTAGCGGGGTCTACAATGAGCAGTTCTTC.

The chain joins TRBV11-2 to TRBJ1-2, with a tentative D call TRBD1 (6 bases). Germline V gene data show CDR1 as SGHAT and CDR2 as FQNNGV. Between the trimmed V and J ends, which lost 0 bases and 5 bases, there was a span of 7 bases. The CDR3 is 13 residues long. CDR3 amino acids: CASSLDGQYGYTF. In DNA form, the CDR3 reads TGTGCCAGCAGCTTAGATGGACAGTATGGCTACACCTTC.

The chain employs TRBV19 and TRBJ1-2, with a tentative D call TRBD1 (6 bases). Germline CDR1 reads LNHDA; CDR2 reads SQIVND (reference sequence). Trimming removed 7 bases at V and 6 bases at J, with 18 bases between. The CDR3 is 14 amino acids. This CDR3 is CASMGWTDGDGYTF. DNA for the CDR3: TGTGCCAGTATGGGCTGGACAGACGGCGATGGCTACACCTTC. The complete variable domain, with remaining parts taken from reference TRBV19 and TRBJ1-2, reads DGGITQSPKYLFRKEGQNVTLSCEQNLNHDAMYWYRQDPGQGLRLIYYSQIVNDFQKGDIAEGYSVSREKKESFPLTVTSAQKNPTAFYLCASMGWTDGDGYTFGSGTRLTVV.

This chain uses TRBV5-1 with TRBJ2-2, with TRBD1 matching 7 bases. Looked up from germline, CDR1 is SGHRS and CDR2 is YFSETQ. The CDR3 sequence is 16 residues long. The J segment lost 0 bases and the V segment lost 2 bases, leaving 4 bases of the junction unmatched. Here the CDR3 DNA reads TGCGCCAGCAGCTTCGGACAGGCCTCGAACACCGGGGAGCTGTTTTTT. This sequence encodes CASSFGQASNTGELFF.

V is TRBV2 and J is TRBJ2-7; TRBD2 might be the D (6 bases). The CDR3 has 14 amino acids. The V and J ends lost 6 bases and 0 bases respectively, with 12 bases between them. Germline CDR1 reads SNHLY; CDR2 reads FYNNEI. DNA of the CDR3: TGTGCCAGCAGGCGGGACTGGAGCTCCTACGAGCAGTACTTC. Translated, it gives CASRRDWSSYEQYF.

The chain couples TRBV5-1 to TRBJ2-1; 9 bases match TRBD1. The V segment lost 4 bases and the J segment 6 bases; nucleotides outside the gene matches: 8. In germline, CDR1 is SGHRS, CDR2 YFSETQ. The CDR3 spans 15 residues. CDR3 coding DNA: TGCGCCAGCAGCCCATGGACAGGGGTGGCCAATGAGCAGTTCTTC. This encodes CASSPWTGVANEQFF.

Here the CDR3 DNA reads TGTGCCAGCAGCTTCACGGGGAGGGAGCTGTTTTTT. As protein: CASSFTGRELFF. This sequence joins TRBV7-3 and TRBJ2-2; D might be TRBD2 (5 bases). Germline V gene sequence: CDR1 SGHTA, CDR2 FQGTGA. V lost 3 bases and J 9 bases, leaving 8 bases between the germline ends. The CDR3 contains 12 residues.

The chain carries TRBV4-3 and TRBJ2-3, with D perhaps matching TRBD2 (7 bases). V was pared by 2 bases and J by 6 bases, with 12 bases between. The CDR3 sequence is 14 residues long. From germline, CDR1 is LGHNA and CDR2 YSLEER. The CDR3 loop is CASSQRGGGDTQYF. The CDR3 DNA is TGCGCCAGCAGCCAAAGGGGGGGAGGGGATACGCAGTATTTT.

V usage is TRBV6-2 or TRBV6-3 and J usage is TRBJ2-7, with 8 bases matching TRBD1. V was clipped by 2 bases and J by 1 base; unmatched bases: 13. Germline V CDR1 and CDR2: MNHEY, SVGEGT. CDR3 length: 18 residues. This CDR3 reads CASSYPLDPGQVSYEQYF. CDR3 DNA sequence: TGTGCCAGCAGTTACCCGCTCGATCCGGGACAGGTTTCCTACGAGCAGTACTTC.

The V gene is TRBV6-5, the J gene TRBJ1-1, with unresolved D. The CDR3 has 12 residues. V was clipped by 2 bases and J by 5 bases, with 6 bases between them. CDR1 is MNHEY, CDR2 SVGAGI, per germline. The CDR3 DNA reads as TGTGCCAGCAGTTACGGCGGGACTGAAGCTTTCTTT. It codes for CASSYGGTEAFF.

This chain joins TRBV28 and TRBJ2-7, with 12 nucleotides matching TRBD2. The CDR3 length is 16 residues. CDR1 and CDR2 (germline): MDHEN, SYDVKM. Germline trimming cut 5 bases from V and 0 bases from J; bases unmatched to any gene: 5. CDR3 coding DNA: TGTGCCAGCAGTCCCCTAGCGGGAGGGTTCTCCTACGAGCAGTACTTC. Amino acid sequence: CASSPLAGGFSYEQYF.

The gene calls are TRBV18 and TRBJ2-1; D is possibly TRBD1 (5 bases). Trimming stripped 0 bases from V and 7 bases from J, with 16 bases between. From germline, CDR1 is KGHSH and CDR2 LQKENI. The CDR3 runs 16 residues. CDR3 DNA: TGTGCCAGCTCACCACCGGGGCCGCCACTCCCGAATGAGCAGTTCTTC. Amino acid sequence: CASSPPGPPLPNEQFF.

V and J are TRBV4-3 and TRBJ2-7, with D possibly being TRBD1 (6 bases). Germline CDR1 reads LGHNA; CDR2 reads YSLEER. This CDR3 has 14 residues. V dropped 3 bases and J dropped 1 base, with 10 bases sitting between them. The CDR3 region has the DNA TGCGCCAGCAGCCACAGGGACAAGTCCTACGAGCAGTACTTC. Translation gives CASSHRDKSYEQYF.

The CDR3, as DNA: TGTGCCAGCAGTGAAGCGCGTTGGGGCAGGGTAGGGGAGACCCAGTACTTC. Translating gives CASSEARWGRVGETQYF. The chain links TRBV6-1 to TRBJ2-5; D is perhaps TRBD1 (5 bases). The V end lost 0 bases, the J end lost 5 bases, and 19 bases lay between the germline ends. This CDR3 is 17 amino acids long. Germline V gene lookup returns CDR1 MNHNS and CDR2 SASEGT.

The V and J genes are TRBV11-3 and TRBJ2-7; 8 positions agree with TRBD1. Germline V lookup: CDR1 SGHNT, CDR2 YENEEA. The CDR3 consists of 13 residues. Trimming at V came to 1 base and at J to 6 bases, leaving 2 bases not matched to a gene. The DNA of the CDR3 is TGTGCCAGCAGCTTAGTGGGGACAGGCGAGCAGTACTTC. This sequence encodes CASSLVGTGEQYF.

V is TRBV11-2 and J is TRBJ2-7, with D maybe TRBD2 (6 bases). V dropped 5 bases and J dropped 6 bases, with 11 bases sitting between them. There are 12 residues in the CDR3. CDR1 SGHAT and CDR2 FQNNGV come from the germline V gene. The CDR3 region is CASSPLTSEQYF. The CDR3 nucleotides are TGTGCCAGCAGCCCGCTGACTAGCGAGCAGTACTTC.